Given below is one T cell receptor beta chain in context. What it binds is not known. Germline lookup yields CDR1 SGHNT and CDR2 YYREEE (reference sequence). The V end lost 10 bases, the J end lost 6 bases, and 23 bases lay between the germline ends. The CDR3 has 15 amino acids. This sample was included in a study of Ad26.COV2.S vaccination and SARS-CoV-2 variants. Study-level results: Spike-specific TCR breadth was greater after Ad26.COV2.S than placebo. Measurements of TCR breadth and depth may have given underestimates of the total T cell responses. Spike-specific CD8+ and CD4+ T cell responses reportedly showed substantial breadth after vaccination.

Some clones are missing from TCRdb's copy, which holds only in-frame ones; the method was immunoSEQ multiplex PCR. The table lists approximately 140,000 clones, 70% to 90% of them singletons. The sample was peripheral blood, taken after recovery from COVID-19. This TCR was sampled from a human donor who had recovered from COVID-19. The rearrangement links TRBV5-4 to TRBJ2-1; maybe TRBD1 (6 bases). CDR3 region: CAQGTGWGRTNEQFF. The DNA for the CDR3 is TGTGCCCAAGGGACCGGGTGGGGGCGTACCAATGAGCAGTTCTTC.